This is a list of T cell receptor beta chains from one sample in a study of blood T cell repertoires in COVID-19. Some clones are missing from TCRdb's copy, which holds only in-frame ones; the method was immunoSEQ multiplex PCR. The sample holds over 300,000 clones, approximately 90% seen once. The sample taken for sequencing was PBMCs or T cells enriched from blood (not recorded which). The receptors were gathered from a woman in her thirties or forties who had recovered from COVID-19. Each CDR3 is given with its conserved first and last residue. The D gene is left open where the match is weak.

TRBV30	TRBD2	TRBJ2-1	TGTGCCTGGGGAATAGCGGGACTAGCGGGAGGTCCCTACAATGAGCAGTTCTTC	CAWGIAGLAGGPYNEQFF
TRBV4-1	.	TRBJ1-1	TGCGCCAGCAGCCAACCCACCCCGTCCAGGGAATGGACTGAAGCTTTCTTT	CASSQPTPSREWTEAFF
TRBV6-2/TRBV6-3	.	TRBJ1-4	TGTGCCAGCACCCCGAGAGCGGGGGGTGGAGAAAAACTGTTTTTT	CASTPRAGGGEKLFF
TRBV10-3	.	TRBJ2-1	TGTGCCATCAGTGCGTTAACCAGCGATTACAATGAGCAGTTCTTC	CAISALTSDYNEQFF
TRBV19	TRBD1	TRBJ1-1	TGTGCCAGTAGTATGGGACAGGGTGAAGCTTTCTTT	CASSMGQGEAFF
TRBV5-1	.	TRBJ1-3	TGCGCCAGCAGCTTGCTGCCCGCGGGCTCTGGAAACACCATATATTTT	CASSLLPAGSGNTIYF
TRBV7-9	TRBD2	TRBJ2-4	TGTGCCAGCAGGACACTAGCGGGAGTAGCCAAAAACATTCAGTACTTC	CASRTLAGVAKNIQYF
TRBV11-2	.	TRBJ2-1	TGTGCCAGCAGCCCCTCTTTAGAGAATGAGCAGTTCTTC	CASSPSLENEQFF
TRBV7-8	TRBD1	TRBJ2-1	TGTGCCAGCAGCTTGTTTATTGTGGGACAGGTCCTCGATGAGCAGTTCTTC	CASSLFIVGQVLDEQFF
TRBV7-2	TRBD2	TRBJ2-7	TGTGCCAGCAGCTTAGCGCAAGCGGGAGTCCCCGAGCAGTACTTC	CASSLAQAGVPEQYF
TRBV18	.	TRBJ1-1	TGTGCCAGCTCACCAACGGGGGGGGAGGTGAACACTGAAGCTTTCTTT	CASSPTGGEVNTEAFF
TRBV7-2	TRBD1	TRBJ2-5	TGTGCCAGCAGCATCGACAGGGGGCTGGTGGAGACCCAGTACTTC	CASSIDRGLVETQYF
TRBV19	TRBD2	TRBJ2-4	TGTGCCAGTACCATGGGGGGGACTAGTGTAGCCAAAAACATTCAGTACTTC	CASTMGGTSVAKNIQYF
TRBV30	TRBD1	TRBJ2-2	TGTGCCTGGAAAAGGGTCCAGGGGGTGGGGGAGCTGTTTTTT	CAWKRVQGVGELFF
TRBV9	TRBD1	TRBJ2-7	TGTGCCAGCAGCGTTGGACAGGCCGCATCCTACGAGCAGTACTTC	CASSVGQAASYEQYF
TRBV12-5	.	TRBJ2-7	TGTGCTAGTGGTTTGGCGGGGGTTCGGTACTTC	CASGLAGVRYF
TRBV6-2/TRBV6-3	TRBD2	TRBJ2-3	TGTGCCAGCAGACCTATAGCGGGGACAGATACGCAGTATTTT	CASRPIAGTDTQYF